This TCR beta chain was recovered during a study of CD8 T cells in ankylosing spondylitis (TCRdb year 2017). Notes on the research overall: The study set out to find disease-linked TCR variants by profiling T cell receptor beta repertoires in ankylosing spondylitis patients and healthy donors. In total, the full study cohort was made up of 95 to 110 healthy donors and about two dozen ankylosing spondylitis patients. Peripheral blood samples were taken, and synovial fluid was additionally collected from ankylosing spondylitis patients. Summary of the overall study and its limitations: Blood from ankylosing spondylitis patients appeared to be characterized by a TCR beta motif composed of 7 to 9 highly homologous amino acid variants. The disease-linked clones had a CD8+ phenotype and were found at relatively low frequencies in peripheral blood. The disease-linked clones were reported to be significantly enriched in matched synovial fluid samples from ankylosing spondylitis patients. Some of the motif variants had been reported before in the synovial fluid and blood of reactive arthritis patients, a finding that suggests common disease-initiation mechanisms.

For this chain, trimming is 5 bases at the V end and 3 bases at the J end, and the number of junction bases without a gene match is 3. CDR1 and CDR2, looked up from the germline V gene (reference sequence), are DFQATT and SNEGSKA. The CDR3 has 12 amino acids, counting the end cysteine and phenylalanine. Only the CDR3 region is kept as DNA, spanning 36 bases read in frame from base 1. To note about this clonotype: Its recognized antigen is unknown. Per-base qualities were not stored, and no clone one base away is much larger.

Instrument on record: Illumina HiSeq 2500. Quantitative 5'-RACE with molecular barcodes was the method used to prepare the TCR beta libraries. Under the source paper's analysis protocol: Disease-linked TCR variants were identified with a new computational method built on a probabilistic model of VDJ rearrangement. The public reads were quality trimmed at Q25 with fastp and then assembled into clones with MiXCR by TCRdb, keeping productive beta chains. All rows with the same CDR3 protein become a single entry with the most common DNA and genes. V and J calls and clone size were set by TCRdb, not the authors. The sample profile shows hundreds of thousands of distinct CDR3 sequences; 25% to 30% of them were found once. The top ten clonotypes cover roughly 0.8% of the sample.

The TCR originated in a male donor with ankylosing spondylitis. The chain joins TRBV20-1 to TRBJ1-2; 7 middle bases align to TRBD1. The sample taken for sequencing was blood, either unsorted or a sorted T cell fraction (not recorded which). The bases are TGCAGTGCTTCTACAGGGGACTATGGCTACACCTTC. The translation is CSASTGDYGYTF.